This T cell receptor (beta chain) is drawn from a study of blood T cell repertoires in COVID-19. Sequencing was performed with immunoSEQ multiplex PCR; in TCRdb, only in-frame clones are kept and a portion is missing. The sample lists under 250,000 clones, roughly 80% occurring once. The CDR3 sequence is 13 residues long. The germline gives CDR1 SGHVS, CDR2 FNYEAQ. Trimming took 5 bases from V and 4 from J; bases not matched to a gene: 4. The V call is TRBV7-6, the J call TRBJ1-1; the match to TRBD1 covers 7 bases. The TCR originated in a woman aged 65 to 85 with active or convalescent COVID-19. The material sequenced was peripheral blood. CDR3 nucleotide sequence: TGTGCCAGCAGCGGGGCAGGGGGCACTGAAGCTTTCTTT. Its translation: CASSGAGGTEAFF.